This is a list of T cell receptor beta chains from one sample in a study of regulatory T cells in long-lasting Graves disease. TCRdb re-called the multiplex PCR reads with MiXCR, one entry per CDR3 protein. Among under 500,000 distinct CDR3 sequences listed, less than 25% were seen once. The sequences come from peripheral blood mononuclear cells (PBMCs), collected when the disease was refractory, from a patient treated with antithyroid drugs. The source is a female donor with Graves disease. The conserved cysteine and the conserved F or W are not part of the CDR3 here. The order of the fields is J gene, CDR3 length, V gene, CDR3 protein.

>TRBJ2-5|12|TRBV10-1
ASSDDSWSETQY
>TRBJ2-2|13|TRBV27
ASSLLAGVQGELF
>TRBJ1-3|12|TRBV28
ASSLRRPGNTIY
>TRBJ2-7|13|TRBV4-1
ASSLGLAGSNEQY
>TRBJ1-2|11|TRBV19
ASSIQGINGYT
>TRBJ1-6|13|TRBV15
ATSRPGTGSSPLH
>TRBJ2-7|11|TRBV2
ASIGTSGYEQY
>TRBJ1-5|12|TRBV7-9
ASSWAGANQPQH
>TRBJ1-4|13|TRBV18
ASSTGQGAYSKLF
>TRBJ2-7|12|TRBV11-2
ASSLQGVQPEQY
>TRBJ2-7|12|TRBV6-1
ASSPAQITYEQY
>TRBJ1-1|15|TRBV18
ASSPPAGDELDTEAF
>TRBJ1-1|15|TRBV3-1
ASSQDSRQFLTAEAF
>TRBJ1-1|14|TRBV6-2/TRBV6-3
ASSLTRGTANTEAF
>TRBJ2-2|15|TRBV6-5
ASSYLTWGANTGELF
>TRBJ2-2|12|TRBV6-1
ASRGPADTGELF
>TRBJ1-3|14|TRBV11-2
ASSLDPTGSGNTIY
>TRBJ2-4|12|TRBV19
ASPSGRAADIQY
>TRBJ2-7|17|TRBV4-1
ASSHPSGDRAGLADEQY
>TRBJ2-5|15|TRBV29-1
SVEDHGQGAWQETQY
>TRBJ2-7|12|TRBV2
ASGWGQGSYEQY
>TRBJ1-1|11|TRBV7-2
ASSTPDISEAF
>TRBJ1-1|14|TRBV27
ASSPWDRGPSTEAF
>TRBJ2-2|18|TRBV6-5
ASSYIPGLAGGPATGELF
>TRBJ2-7|14|TRBV5-6
ASSLSGTWVVYEQY
>TRBJ1-4|12|TRBV12-3/TRBV12-4
ASSLGASREKLF
>TRBJ2-7|14|TRBV18
ASSPLTPTTAGEQY
>TRBJ2-5|13|TRBV28
ASHPGPGYQETQY
>TRBJ2-7|15|TRBV5-1
ASSYGTGENFLYEQY
>TRBJ2-3|13|TRBV20-1
SASVLAGGADTQY
>TRBJ1-2|12|TRBV5-1
ASSRDRGSYGYT
>TRBJ1-4|12|TRBV2
ASSESDRIEKLF
>TRBJ2-7|12|TRBV4-3
ASSQGVESYEQY
>TRBJ1-1|11|TRBV19
ASTLRGGTEAF
>TRBJ1-2|11|TRBV28
ASRKTGFYGYT
>TRBJ2-7|12|TRBV19
ASSIKVGEYEQY
>TRBJ2-5|14|TRBV19
ASSIMTSGSGETQY
>TRBJ2-7|15|TRBV18
ASSLTSARAGTYEQY
>TRBJ2-2|10|TRBV20-1
SASPATGELF
>TRBJ1-3|10|TRBV10-3
AITAGGNTIY
>TRBJ1-1|12|TRBV7-3
ASSTGQRNTEAF
>TRBJ2-5|12|TRBV7-2
ASSILAARETQY
>TRBJ1-5|10|TRBV6-2/TRBV6-3
ASWTGGQPQH
>TRBJ2-4|12|TRBV11-2
ASSRKGDENIQY
>TRBJ2-7|13|TRBV6-1
ASRRLAGASYEQY
>TRBJ2-1|14|TRBV28
ASSLPRGGGYNEQF
>TRBJ1-4|13|TRBV25-1
ASRRGAGSNEKLF
>TRBJ1-2|13|TRBV6-2/TRBV6-3
ASSYSKWTAGGYT
>TRBJ2-5|13|TRBV7-9
ASSFPGQGEETQY
>TRBJ2-7|15|TRBV27
ASSPLRLAGGRGEQY
>TRBJ1-2|13|TRBV27
ASSSTTTGGNGYT
>TRBJ2-7|13|TRBV7-2
ASSLVAGDRYEQY
>TRBJ1-2|13|TRBV20-1
SATKPGPGNYGYT